The next 11 T cell receptor beta chains were all read from a single sample in a study of shared clonotypes between healthy human individuals. The data were produced by immunoSEQ multiplex PCR, yet TCRdb's version contains in-frame clones alone and is incomplete. The sample contains more than 2 million clones, 90% to 95% of which appear only once. Sequencing was carried out using naive CD4+ T cells sorted from blood. The sample's subset: CD45RA+ positively selected. These receptors were taken from a man younger than 35 in good health.

The chain couples TRBV4-2 to TRBJ1-6, with D possibly matching TRBD1 (5 bases). The CDR3 has 19 amino acids. The germline V gene encodes CDR1 LGHNA and CDR2 YNFKEQ. The ends were cut back, 1 base at V and 0 bases at J, with 16 bases in the middle. The CDR3 coding sequence is TGTGCCAGCAGCCAAGGTGGGGGACTTCAGAGCTCCTATAATTCACCCCTCCACTTT. Amino acid sequence: CASSQGGGLQSSYNSPLHF.

The V gene is TRBV10-1, the J gene TRBJ2-7; 14 positions agree with TRBD2. After removal of 2 bases from V and 6 bases from J, the junction contained 3 bases not matched to a gene. The CDR3 totals 15 residues. The germline CDR1 and CDR2 sequences are WNHNN and SYGVQD (reference sequence). CDR3 in amino acids: CASSEGTSGSFEQYF. Here the CDR3 DNA reads TGCGCCAGCAGTGAGGGGACTAGCGGGAGTTTCGAGCAGTACTTC.

CDR3 in amino acids: CASSLGGRTRNTGELFF. The CDR3 coding sequence is TGTGCCAGCAGCTTAGGGGGGAGGACTAGAAACACCGGGGAGCTGTTTTTT. The V gene is TRBV11-2, the J gene TRBJ2-2; TRBD2 matches at 7 bases. Germline V gene data show CDR1 as SGHAT and CDR2 as FQNNGV. The CDR3 is 17 amino acids. The J segment lost 2 bases and the V segment lost 1 base, leaving 7 bases of the junction unmatched.

The CDR3 DNA reads as TGTGCCAGCAGCCCAGCGGGCAGGGGGCCCTACAATGAGCAGTTCTTC. It is translated as CASSPAGRGPYNEQFF. The V gene is TRBV7-6, the J gene TRBJ2-1, with TRBD1 matching 8 bases. J was trimmed by 2 bases and V by 5 bases; bases with no gene match: 8. From germline, CDR1 is SGHVS and CDR2 FNYEAQ. The CDR3 extends over 16 amino acids.

The chain couples TRBV29-1 to TRBJ2-5, with 9 bases fitting TRBD2. V shed 3 bases and J 4 bases; nucleotides not matched to a gene: 6. The CDR3 is made up of 14 amino acids. Germline CDR1 reads SQVTM; CDR2 reads ANQGSEA. The CDR3: CSVDGGGARETQYF. Written as DNA, the CDR3 is TGCAGCGTTGATGGCGGGGGGGCGCGAGAGACCCAGTACTTC. Full variable domain (rest looked up from reference TRBV29-1 and TRBJ2-5): SAVISQKPSRDICQRGTSLTIQCQVDSQVTMMFWYRQQPGQSLTLIATANQGSEATYESGFVIDKFPISRPNLTFSTLTVSNMSPEDSSIYLCSVDGGGARETQYFGPGTRLLVL.

This sequence joins TRBV15 and TRBJ1-2, with TRBD1 matching over 10 bases. With V trimmed by 0 bases and J by 11 bases, 6 bases remained unmatched. Germline V gene sequence: CDR1 LNHNV, CDR2 YYDKDF (reference sequence). The CDR3 extends over 14 amino acids. The CDR3 sequence: CATSRDTGTGVYTF. CDR3 sequence (DNA): TGTGCCACCAGCAGAGATACCGGGACAGGGGTGTACACCTTC. Variable domain in full (rest from reference TRBV15 and TRBJ1-2): DAMVIQNPRYQVTQFGKPVTLSCSQTLNHNVMYWYQQKSSQAPKLLFHYYDKDFNNEADTPDNFQSRRPNTSFCFLDIRSPGLGDTAMYLCATSRDTGTGVYTFGSGTRLTVV.

The rearrangement links TRBV4-1 to TRBJ2-5, with D maybe TRBD2 (5 bases). V dropped 2 bases and J dropped 5 bases, with 18 bases sitting between them. The germline V gene has CDR1 MGHRA and CDR2 YSYEKL. This CDR3 spans 16 amino acids. CDR3 region: CASSQLDGGHGETQYF. The CDR3 nucleotides read TGCGCCAGCAGCCAACTGGACGGAGGCCATGGGGAGACCCAGTACTTC.

The chain employs TRBV7-8 and TRBJ2-5, with a weak D call TRBD1 (6 bases). Trimming pared 4 bases from V and 2 bases from J, leaving 17 bases between. The germline gives CDR1 SGHVS, CDR2 FQNEAQ. The CDR3 runs 16 residues. The CDR3 spells CASSSLGAGRQETQYF. CDR3 DNA: TGTGCCAGCAGCTCCTTGGGGGCAGGGAGACAAGAGACCCAGTACTTC.

This clone was found a few times. The CDR3 protein is CASSSRRADGYTF. The CDR3 DNA follows: TGCGCCAGCAGCTCACGACGTGCAGATGGCTACACCTTC. The V gene is TRBV5-1, the J gene TRBJ1-2; unclear D gene. The germline gives CDR1 SGHRS, CDR2 YFSETQ. Trimming cost V 3 bases and J 6 bases, with 12 bases left between them. This CDR3 has 13 residues.

The CDR3 sequence: CASSLRTGEGYTF. In DNA form, the CDR3 reads TGCGCCAGCAGTCTCCGGACAGGGGAGGGCTACACCTTC. The chain combines TRBV5-1 with TRBJ1-2; 9 nucleotides align to TRBD1. Germline CDR1 and CDR2: SGHRS and YFSETQ. This CDR3 has 13 amino acids. The junction had 7 bases not matched to a gene; V was cut back by 5 bases and J by 8 bases. Supplemented by reference TRBV5-1 and TRBJ1-2, the full variable domain reads KAGVTQTPRYLIKTRGQQVTLSCSPISGHRSVSWYQQTPGQGLQFLFEYFSETQRNKGNFPGRFSGRQFSNSRSEMNVSTLELGDSALYLCASSLRTGEGYTFGSGTRLTVV.

This chain joins TRBV4-1 and TRBJ2-3; D not certain. This CDR3 spans 15 amino acids. Trimming left V 1 base short and J 4 bases short, with 12 bases between. Germline lookup yields CDR1 MGHRA and CDR2 YSYEKL. CDR3 sequence reads: CASSQVFGVSDTQYF. The CDR3 DNA reads as TGCGCCAGCAGCCAAGTTTTCGGCGTGTCAGATACGCAGTATTTT.